Described below is a single T cell receptor (beta chain) sequence and its context. This record belongs to a study of siplizumab effects on memory and regulatory T cells. The V gene lost 3 bases and the J gene lost 0 bases, with 13 bases spanning the gap. The CDR3 totals 16 residues. CDR1 is MGHRA, CDR2 YSYEKL, per germline. Some clones are missing from TCRdb's copy, which holds only in-frame ones; the method was immunoSEQ multiplex PCR. There are about 110,000 clones in the sample; roughly nine tenths occur only once, and 0.65% to 0.9% lies in the top ten. The sequenced sample was Tregs sorted from blood. This TCR came from a human donor in good health. The chain couples TRBV4-1 to TRBJ2-3; D is unclear. This CDR3 reads CASSQPLSPSTDTQYF. The CDR3 DNA follows: TGCGCCAGCAGCCAGCCACTAAGTCCTAGCACAGATACGCAGTATTTT.